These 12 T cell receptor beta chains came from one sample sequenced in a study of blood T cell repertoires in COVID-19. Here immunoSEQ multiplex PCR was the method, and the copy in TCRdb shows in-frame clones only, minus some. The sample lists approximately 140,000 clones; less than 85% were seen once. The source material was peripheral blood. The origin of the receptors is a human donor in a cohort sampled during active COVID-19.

The CDR3 sequence: CASSGAWLKGLGNNEQFF. In DNA form, the CDR3 reads TGTGCCAGCAGCGGGGCTTGGCTCAAGGGACTAGGAAATAATGAGCAGTTCTTC. The chain carries TRBV6-2 or TRBV6-3 and TRBJ2-1; 8 bases align to TRBD2. The junction had 20 bases not matched to a gene; V was cut back by 6 bases and J by 7 bases. The CDR3 has 18 amino acids. Looked up from germline, CDR1 is MNHEY and CDR2 is SVGEGT.

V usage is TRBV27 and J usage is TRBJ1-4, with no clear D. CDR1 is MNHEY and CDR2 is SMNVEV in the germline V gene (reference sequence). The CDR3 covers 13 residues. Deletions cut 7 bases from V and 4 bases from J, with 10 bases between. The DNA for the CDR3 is TGTGCCAGCAAGGACGGGGTTAATGAAAAACTGTTTTTT. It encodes CASKDGVNEKLFF.

The CDR3 protein is CAISGDRGDRYTEAFF. CDR3 DNA: TGTGCCATCAGTGGGGACAGGGGCGATAGGTACACTGAAGCTTTCTTT. The V gene is TRBV10-3, the J gene TRBJ1-1; TRBD1 matches at 10 bases. The CDR3 contains 16 residues. From germline, CDR1 is ENHRY and CDR2 SYGVKD. The ends lost 4 bases at V and 3 bases at J; junction bases unmatched: 8.

CDR3 in DNA: TGTGCCAGCAGTGCCCCAGGGGCGGGGGCCAACGTCCTGACTTTC. This codes for CASSAPGAGANVLTF. The V and J genes are TRBV6-2 or TRBV6-3 and TRBJ2-6; tentative D call: TRBD1 (6 bases). CDR3 length: 15 amino acids. Germline loops: CDR1 MNHEY, CDR2 SVGEGT. V was pared by 5 bases and J by 4 bases, with 12 bases between.

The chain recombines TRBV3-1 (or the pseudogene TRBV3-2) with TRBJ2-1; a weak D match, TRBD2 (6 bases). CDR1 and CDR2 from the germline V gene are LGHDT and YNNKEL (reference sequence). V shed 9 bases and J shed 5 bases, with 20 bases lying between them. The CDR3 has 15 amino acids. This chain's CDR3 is CASSVGLERDNEQFF. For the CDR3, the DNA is TGTGCCAGTTCGGTGGGCTTGGAGCGGGACAATGAGCAGTTCTTC.

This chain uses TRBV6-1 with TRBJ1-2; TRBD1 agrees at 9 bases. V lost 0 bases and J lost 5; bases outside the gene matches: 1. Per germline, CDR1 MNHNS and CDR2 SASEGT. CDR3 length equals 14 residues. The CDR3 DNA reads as TGTGCCAGCAGTGAAGCGGACAGGGGTTATGGCTACACCTTC. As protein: CASSEADRGYGYTF.

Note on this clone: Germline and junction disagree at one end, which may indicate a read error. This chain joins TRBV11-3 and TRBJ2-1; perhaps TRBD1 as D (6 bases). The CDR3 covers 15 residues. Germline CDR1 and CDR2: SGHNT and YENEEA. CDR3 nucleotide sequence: TGTGCCAGCAGCATAGATACACAGGGTTCGGGTAAGCAGTTCTTC. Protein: CASSIDTQGSGKQFF.

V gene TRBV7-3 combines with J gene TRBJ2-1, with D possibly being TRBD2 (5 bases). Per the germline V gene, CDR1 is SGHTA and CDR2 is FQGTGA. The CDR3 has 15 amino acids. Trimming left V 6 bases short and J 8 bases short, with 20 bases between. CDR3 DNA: TGTGCCAGCAGTAGAGGGCTAGTCGGTCCGGATGAGCAGTTCTTC. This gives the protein CASSRGLVGPDEQFF.

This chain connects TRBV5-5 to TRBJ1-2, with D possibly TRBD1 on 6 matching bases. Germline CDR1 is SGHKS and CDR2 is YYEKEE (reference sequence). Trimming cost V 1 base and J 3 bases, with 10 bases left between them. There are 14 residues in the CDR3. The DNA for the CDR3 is TGTGCCAGCAGCTTGTCTCCAGGGGACTATGGCTACACCTTC. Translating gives CASSLSPGDYGYTF.

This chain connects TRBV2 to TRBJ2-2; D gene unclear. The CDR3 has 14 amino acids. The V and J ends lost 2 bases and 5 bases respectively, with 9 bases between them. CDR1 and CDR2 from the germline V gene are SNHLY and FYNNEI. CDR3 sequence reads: CASSEWSRTGELFF. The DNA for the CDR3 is TGTGCCAGCAGTGAATGGTCTAGGACCGGGGAGCTGTTTTTT.

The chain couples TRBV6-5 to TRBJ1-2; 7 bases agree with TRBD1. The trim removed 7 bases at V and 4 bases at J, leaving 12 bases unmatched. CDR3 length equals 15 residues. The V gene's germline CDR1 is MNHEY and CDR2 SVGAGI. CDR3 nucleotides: TGTGCCAGCAAACCCCAGGGAAGGGGGCCCTATGGCTACACCTTC. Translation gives CASKPQGRGPYGYTF.

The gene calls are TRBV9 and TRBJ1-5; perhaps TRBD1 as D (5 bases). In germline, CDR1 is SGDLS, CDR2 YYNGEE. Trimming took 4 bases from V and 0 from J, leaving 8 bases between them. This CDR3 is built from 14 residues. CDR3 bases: TGTGCCAGCAGCCTGACAGATAGCAATCAGCCCCAGCATTTT. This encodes CASSLTDSNQPQHF.